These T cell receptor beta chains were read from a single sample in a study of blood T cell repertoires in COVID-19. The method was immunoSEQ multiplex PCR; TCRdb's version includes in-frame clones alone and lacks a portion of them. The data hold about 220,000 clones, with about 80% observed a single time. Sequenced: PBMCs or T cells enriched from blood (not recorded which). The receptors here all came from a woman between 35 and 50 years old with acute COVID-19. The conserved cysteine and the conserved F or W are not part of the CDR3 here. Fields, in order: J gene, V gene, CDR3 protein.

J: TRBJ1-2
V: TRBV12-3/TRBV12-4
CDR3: ASSLRQGKGYT

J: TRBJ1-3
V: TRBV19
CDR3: ASSTRDRRNTIY

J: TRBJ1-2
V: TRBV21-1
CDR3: ASSRGEGYGYT

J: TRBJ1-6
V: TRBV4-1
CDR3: ASSQAGGSYNSPLH

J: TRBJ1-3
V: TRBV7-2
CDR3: ASSLELGVFSGNTIY

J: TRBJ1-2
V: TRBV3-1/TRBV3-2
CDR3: ASSQGNRFWDGYT

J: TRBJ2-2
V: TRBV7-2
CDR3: ASSSFREAGELF

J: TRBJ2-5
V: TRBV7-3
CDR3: ASSLDGGAQGAQY

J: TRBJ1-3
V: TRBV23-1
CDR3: ASSQVAHGQGEGGNTIY

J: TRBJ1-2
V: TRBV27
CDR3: ASSGRDRGFYGYT

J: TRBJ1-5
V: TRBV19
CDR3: ASGQQAMGNQPQH

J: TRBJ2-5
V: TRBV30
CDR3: AWSKAFKETQY

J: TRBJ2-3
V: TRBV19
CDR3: ASSMRQGAQNTQY

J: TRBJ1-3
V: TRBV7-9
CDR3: ASSRDIAGNTIY

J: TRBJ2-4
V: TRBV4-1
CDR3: ASSQEEAGAKNIQY

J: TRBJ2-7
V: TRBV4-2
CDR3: ASSQDGGRADPIYEQY

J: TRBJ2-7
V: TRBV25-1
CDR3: ASSEAGALSYEQY

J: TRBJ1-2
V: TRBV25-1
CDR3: ASSESLTVNYGYT

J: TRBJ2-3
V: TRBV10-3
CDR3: AISDYSGGLGDTQY

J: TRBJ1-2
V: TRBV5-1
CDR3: ASSLGDRVTGYT

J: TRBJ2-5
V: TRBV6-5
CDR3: ASRQGGREETQY

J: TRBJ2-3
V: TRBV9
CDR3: ASSVGQSGSTDTQY

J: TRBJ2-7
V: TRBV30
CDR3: AWSGTRGRGSYEQY

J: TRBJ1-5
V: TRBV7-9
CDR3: ASSSPGQGQPQH

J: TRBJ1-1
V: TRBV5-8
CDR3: ASSLRETEAF

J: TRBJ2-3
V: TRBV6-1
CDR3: ASSVTSGSFADTQY

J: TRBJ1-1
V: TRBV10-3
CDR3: AISEPSGEAF

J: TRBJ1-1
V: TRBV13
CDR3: ASSLRTGHLSEAF

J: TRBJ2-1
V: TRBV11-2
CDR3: ASSRLAGVTNEQF

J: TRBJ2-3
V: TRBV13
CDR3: ASSPTGTVPITQY

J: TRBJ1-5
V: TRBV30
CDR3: AWSREYQPQH

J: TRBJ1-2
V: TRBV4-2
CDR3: ASSQDQPTGDVYGYT

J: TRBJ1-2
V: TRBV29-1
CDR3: SVWGSQNYGYT

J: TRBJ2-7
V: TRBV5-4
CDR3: ASSPGGGRSYEQY

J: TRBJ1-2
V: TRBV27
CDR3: ASSLSRDSYGYT

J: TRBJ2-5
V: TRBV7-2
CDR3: APLGTGDETQY

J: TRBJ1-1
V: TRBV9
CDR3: ASSLEGQGNTEAF

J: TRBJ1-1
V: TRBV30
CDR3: AWGGSNTEAF

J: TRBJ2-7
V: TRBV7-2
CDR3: ASSAGQGNNEQY

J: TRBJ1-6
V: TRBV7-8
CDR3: ASSARQGYSSPLH

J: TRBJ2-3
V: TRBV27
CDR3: ASSFRTGVDTQY

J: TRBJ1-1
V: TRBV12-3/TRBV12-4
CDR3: ASTQGWVAF